Here is one TCR beta chain with its context. Its antigen is not identified. The sample originates from a study of cytomegalovirus exposure and HLA in healthy donors. Whole-study findings and limits: The study listed under 200 cytomegalovirus-associated TCR beta chains.

The CDR3 loop spans 18 amino acids. The V gene's germline CDR1 is SGHKS and CDR2 YYEKEE (reference sequence). With V trimmed by 1 base and J by 2 bases, 8 bases remained unmatched. The PCR employed 60 Vbeta primers together with 13 Jbeta primers. Only in-frame clones appear in the TCRdb table, and some are missing; sequencing was by immunoSEQ multiplex PCR. Among approximately 110,000 clones listed, about three quarters were seen once. The receptor comes from a female donor in good health and CMV-seropositive. The sample consisted of PBMCs. This sequence joins TRBV5-5 and TRBJ1-4; TRBD1 matches 10 bases. The CDR3 DNA sequence: TGTGCCAGCAGCTTGAAGGGACAGGGGTTACATACTAATGAAAAACTGTTTTTT. It translates to CASSLKGQGLHTNEKLFF.